The next 31 T cell receptor beta chains were all read from a single sample in a study of T cell changes during pregnancy in multiple sclerosis. The method was immunoSEQ multiplex PCR; TCRdb's version includes in-frame clones alone and lacks a portion of them. The profile shows tens of thousands of clones, 80% to 95% of them singletons. The sample here was peripheral blood, taken after pregnancy. These TCRs come from a female donor with multiple sclerosis, enrolled in a pregnancy study.

V usage is TRBV30 and J usage is TRBJ1-4; a weak D match, TRBD1 (5 bases). CDR3 length equals 15 residues. The germline CDR1 and CDR2 sequences are GTSNPN and SVGIG (reference sequence). V was pared by 5 bases and J by 0 bases, with 13 bases between. The CDR3 nucleotides are TGTGCCTGGGGGGGAGGAACAGCAACTAATGAAAAACTGTTTTTT. Protein sequence: CAWGGGTATNEKLFF.

This clone was counted a single time. The rearrangement uses TRBV6-5 and TRBJ2-7; a weak D match, TRBD2 (5 bases). Trimming took off 5 bases at V and 10 bases at J, with 15 bases between the two ends. The CDR3 contains 12 residues. Looked up from germline, CDR1 is MNHEY and CDR2 is SVGAGI. This CDR3 reads CASSANAGVQYF. In DNA form, the CDR3 reads TGTGCCAGCAGTGCTAACGCGGGTGTTCAGTACTTC.

This clone appeared once. J is TRBJ1-2 and V is TRBV5-1, with 8 nucleotides matching TRBD1. Germline V gene lookup returns CDR1 SGHRS and CDR2 YFSETQ. The CDR3 has 17 amino acids. Trimming at V came to 4 bases and at J to 2 bases, leaving 13 bases not matched to a gene. CDR3 region: CASSPKPQGAGNYGYTF. The CDR3 nucleotides are TGCGCCAGCAGCCCTAAGCCCCAGGGGGCGGGAAACTATGGCTACACCTTC.

The chain couples TRBV5-4 to TRBJ1-2; D call uncertain. Germline CDR1 and CDR2: SGHNT and YYREEE (reference sequence). The CDR3 runs 12 residues. V was trimmed by 5 bases and J by 4 bases, leaving 9 bases between them. CDR3 coding DNA: TGTGCCAGCAGTATGGAGGGCTATGGCTACACCTTC. Protein: CASSMEGYGYTF.

The CDR3 DNA is TGTGCCAGCAGAACGCAGGGGGGGAACACTGAAGCTTTCTTT. This translates into CASRTQGGNTEAFF. V gene TRBV6-6 combines with J gene TRBJ1-1, with 7 bases matching TRBD1. Trimming at V came to 6 bases and at J to 1 base, leaving 5 bases not matched to a gene. This CDR3 is 14 amino acids long. CDR1 MNHNY and CDR2 SVGAGI come from the germline V gene (reference sequence).

The chain has TRBV6-5 and TRBJ2-5, with 14 positions matching TRBD2. The junction had 5 bases not matched to a gene; V was cut back by 2 bases and J by 6 bases. Per germline, CDR1 MNHEY and CDR2 SVGAGI. The CDR3 is 16 residues long. The CDR3 spells CASSYGTSGGRKTQYF. Here the CDR3 DNA reads TGTGCCAGCAGTTACGGGACTAGCGGGGGACGTAAGACCCAGTACTTC.

The rearrangement joins TRBV19 to TRBJ1-6; D might be TRBD1 (6 bases). Germline V gene lookup returns CDR1 LNHDA and CDR2 SQIVND (reference sequence). This CDR3 has 14 residues. V dropped 6 bases and J dropped 5 bases, with 11 bases sitting between them. The CDR3: CASSHREDNSPLHF. The CDR3 DNA reads TGTGCCAGTAGCCACAGGGAAGATAATTCACCCCTCCACTTT.

The chain recombines TRBV13 with TRBJ1-5; maybe TRBD1 (6 bases). The germline V gene has CDR1 PRHDT and CDR2 FYEKMQ (reference sequence). The V gene lost 4 bases and the J gene lost 2 bases, with 9 bases spanning the gap. The CDR3 runs to 14 residues. The CDR3: CASSWGLGNQPQHF. For the CDR3, the DNA is TGTGCCAGCAGCTGGGGGCTGGGCAATCAGCCCCAGCATTTT.

This sequence joins TRBV7-9 and TRBJ1-1, with unresolved D. Trimming took off 0 bases at V and 7 bases at J, with 3 bases between the two ends. This CDR3 comprises 11 residues. CDR1 is SEHNR, CDR2 FQNEAQ, per germline (reference sequence). As DNA, the CDR3 is TGTGCCAGCAGCTTAGCCGGTGAAGCTTTCTTT. This encodes CASSLAGEAFF.

V and J are TRBV11-2 and TRBJ2-1; 9 bases fit TRBD2. Germline V lookup: CDR1 SGHAT, CDR2 FQNNGV. The V gene end was trimmed by 5 bases and the J gene end by 6 bases; junction bases not matched to a gene: 5. The CDR3 covers 14 residues. The CDR3 nucleotides are TGTGCCAGCAGCCCGGGACTAGCTTCCAATGAGCAGTTCTTC. Protein: CASSPGLASNEQFF.

This chain links TRBV11-3 with TRBJ2-2; D gene uncertain. The germline V and J ends were trimmed by 0 bases and 10 bases, with 12 bases remaining between them. Per germline, CDR1 SGHNT and CDR2 YENEEA. The CDR3 has 14 residues. The CDR3 reads CASSLEWPAQELFF. CDR3 bases: TGTGCCAGCAGCTTAGAGTGGCCCGCCCAGGAGCTGTTTTTT.

This chain connects TRBV29-1 to TRBJ2-1; the D gene is possibly TRBD2 (6 bases). This CDR3 has 13 amino acids. The V gene's germline CDR1 is SQVTM and CDR2 ANQGSEA. CDR3 region: CSQRDSPYNEQFF. CDR3 DNA: TGCAGTCAGAGGGACTCCCCTTACAATGAGCAGTTCTTC.

V is TRBV27 and J is TRBJ2-5; tentatively, D is TRBD2 (6 bases). Judging by the DNA end, TRBJ2-7 fits better; the J call may be wrong. The CDR3 contains 15 residues. CDR1 is MNHEY, CDR2 SMNVEV, per germline (reference sequence). CDR3 DNA: TGTGCCAGCAGTTTAATCCTAGCGACAGCCTACGAGCAGTACTTC. It specifies CASSLILATAYEQYF.

J is TRBJ2-7 and V is TRBV30, with TRBD1 matching over 11 bases. J was trimmed by 2 bases and V by 3 bases; bases with no gene match: 3. The CDR3 is made up of 14 amino acids. Germline V gene lookup returns CDR1 GTSNPN and CDR2 SVGIG (reference sequence). CDR3 protein: CAWRLGQGAYEQYF. In DNA form, the CDR3 reads TGTGCCTGGAGGTTGGGACAGGGGGCCTACGAGCAGTACTTC.

The J gene is TRBJ2-3, the V gene TRBV30, with TRBD2 matching 8 bases. The germline gives CDR1 GTSNPN, CDR2 SVGIG (reference sequence). J was trimmed by 1 base and V by 4 bases; bases with no gene match: 4. This CDR3 has 14 residues. CDR3 coding DNA: TGTGCCTGGACTATTAGCGGGGGCACAGATACGCAGTATTTT. This codes for CAWTISGGTDTQYF.

The chain carries TRBV11-2 and TRBJ2-7; D remains unclear. The germline V and J ends were trimmed by 5 bases and 0 bases, with 17 bases remaining between them. The CDR3 covers 16 residues. Germline lookup yields CDR1 SGHAT and CDR2 FQNNGV. The CDR3 DNA reads TGTGCCAGCAGCCCCTACGCCCACTCGAGCTCCTACGAGCAGTACTTC. Translating gives CASSPYAHSSSYEQYF.

The chain links TRBV10-3 to TRBJ1-2; 8 positions agree with TRBD1. V lost 7 bases and J lost 4; bases outside the gene matches: 5. The CDR3 is made up of 13 amino acids. Germline V lookup: CDR1 ENHRY, CDR2 SYGVKD. The CDR3 region is CAITGQGAYGYTF. In nucleotides, the CDR3 is TGTGCCATCACAGGACAGGGTGCCTATGGCTACACCTTC.

The V call is TRBV10-3, the J call TRBJ2-3, with 15 bases that match TRBD2. Per the germline V gene, CDR1 is ENHRY and CDR2 is SYGVKD. The CDR3 is 14 residues long. J was trimmed by 7 bases and V by 9 bases; bases with no gene match: 5. CDR3 in DNA: TGTGCCATTGGGACTAGCGGGGGGATACATACGCAGTATTTT. Translating it yields CAIGTSGGIHTQYF.

This chain connects TRBV7-8 to TRBJ1-1; D unclear. The V and J ends lost 6 bases and 1 base respectively, with 9 bases between them. This CDR3 is built from 13 residues. The germline V gene has CDR1 SGHVS and CDR2 FQNEAQ. The CDR3 bases are TGTGCCAGCAGACCTACAGCGAACACTGAAGCTTTCTTT. The encoded protein is CASRPTANTEAFF.

V usage is TRBV27 and J usage is TRBJ1-5; tentative D call: TRBD1 (6 bases). This CDR3 spans 14 amino acids. V was pared by 3 bases and J by 5 bases, with 11 bases between. Germline loops: CDR1 MNHEY, CDR2 SMNVEV (reference sequence). CDR3 region: CASSFTGTHQPQHF. The CDR3 DNA is TGTGCCAGCAGTTTTACAGGGACGCATCAGCCCCAGCATTTT.

The rearrangement links TRBV7-8 to TRBJ1-4; D possibly corresponds to TRBD1 (5 bases). The germline gives CDR1 SGHVS, CDR2 FQNEAQ. The CDR3 consists of 15 residues. V dropped 1 base and J dropped 8 bases, with 14 bases sitting between them. The CDR3 DNA sequence: TGTGCCAGCAGCTTAGATACAGGATGGGAAGAAAAACTGTTTTTT. It is translated as CASSLDTGWEEKLFF. The whole variable domain, filled in from reference TRBV7-8 and TRBJ1-4, reads GAGVSQSPRYKVAKRGQDVALRCDPISGHVSLFWYQQALGQGPEFLTYFQNEAQLDKSGLPSDRFFAERPEGSVSTLKIQRTQQEDSAVYLCASSLDTGWEEKLFFGSGTQLSVL.

This clone was seen once. The chain combines TRBV6-5 with TRBJ2-3; a possible D gene is TRBD2 (6 bases). V lost 6 bases, J lost 1 base, and 14 bases lay in between. This CDR3 comprises 15 residues. CDR1 and CDR2 from the germline V gene are MNHEY and SVGAGI. In nucleotides, the CDR3 is TGTGCCAGCAGCCTACTAGCTGTTGGCACAGATACGCAGTATTTT. Its protein is CASSLLAVGTDTQYF.

The chain couples TRBV9 to TRBJ2-5; 8 bases map to TRBD2. Germline assignment: CDR1 SGDLS and CDR2 YYNGEE. This CDR3 is built from 15 residues. With V trimmed by 0 bases and J by 1 base, 2 bases remained unmatched. CDR3 bases: TGTGCCAGCAGCGTAGACGCGGGGGGCCAAGAGACCCAGTACTTC. This encodes CASSVDAGGQETQYF.

The chain uses TRBV18 and TRBJ2-2; D gene unclear. This CDR3 spans 13 amino acids. Germline CDR1 reads KGHSH; CDR2 reads LQKENI. V shed 6 bases and J shed 3 bases, with 8 bases lying between them. CDR3 in amino acids: CASSIQDTGELFF. As DNA, the CDR3 is TGTGCCAGCTCGATCCAGGACACCGGGGAGCTGTTTTTT.

The chain links TRBV5-6 to TRBJ1-5; a weak D match, TRBD1 (6 bases). CDR3 length: 14 residues. Germline lookup yields CDR1 SGHDT and CDR2 YYEEEE. Trimming took 5 bases from V and 3 from J, leaving 12 bases between them. The CDR3 protein is CASSIRGPNQPQHF. In DNA, the CDR3 is TGTGCCAGCAGTATCAGGGGCCCCAATCAGCCCCAGCATTTT. Using reference TRBV5-6 and TRBJ1-5 for the parts outside the CDR3, the full variable domain is DAGVTQSPTHLIKTRGQQVTLRCSPKSGHDTVSWYQQALGQGPQFIFQYYEEEERQRGNFPDRFSGHQFPNYSSELNVNALLLGDSALYLCASSIRGPNQPQHFGDGTRLSIL.

This chain links TRBV5-4 with TRBJ1-4, with 8 bases lining up with TRBD1. The CDR3 runs 16 residues. Losses at the gene ends were 4 bases for V and 7 bases for J; bases not matched to a gene: 12. The germline V gene has CDR1 SGHNT and CDR2 YYREEE (reference sequence). Here the CDR3 reads CASSPGQGATFEKLFF. For the CDR3, the DNA is TGTGCCAGCAGCCCTGGACAGGGAGCGACCTTTGAAAAACTGTTTTTT.

With regard to this clone: The junction shows a germline mismatch at one end, possibly a read error. This chain connects TRBV18 to TRBJ2-7; D is tentatively TRBD1 or TRBD2 (5 bases each). Germline CDR1 KGHSH, CDR2 LQKENI. The CDR3 is made up of 15 amino acids. CDR3 amino acids: CASAPGPDLTYEQYF. The CDR3 DNA is TGTGCCAGCGCACCGGGGCCCGATTTAACCTACGAGCAGTACTTC.

V usage is TRBV12-5 and J usage is TRBJ2-4; D uncertain. CDR1 LGHNT and CDR2 FRNRAP come from the germline V gene. Between the trimmed V and J ends, which lost 6 bases and 7 bases, there was a span of 7 bases. The CDR3 has 11 amino acids. The CDR3 nucleotides read TGTGCTAGTGGCGCGAGGAACATTCAGTACTTC. It translates to CASGARNIQYF.

The chain couples TRBV5-1 to TRBJ1-3; D possibly corresponds to TRBD1 (6 bases). With 4 bases removed from V and 0 bases from J, the gap between germline ends came to 14 bases. This CDR3 is 16 amino acids long. Germline CDR1 and CDR2: SGHRS and YFSETQ. The CDR3 DNA follows: TGCGCCAGCAGCCCGGACAGCCCGTACTCTGGAAACACCATATATTTT. This gives the protein CASSPDSPYSGNTIYF.

The chain joins TRBV20-1 to TRBJ1-1; D is ambiguous. V lost 8 bases, J lost 8 bases, and 9 bases lay in between. Germline values: CDR1 DFQATT, CDR2 SNEGSKA (reference sequence). CDR3 length equals 9 residues. This CDR3 reads CSPSEEAFF. The CDR3 region has the DNA TGCAGTCCCTCGGAGGAAGCTTTCTTT.

Comment on this clone: Other DNA sequences in this specimen translate into the identical CDR3. The gene calls are TRBV9 and TRBJ2-7; 7 positions match TRBD1. Germline V gene data show CDR1 as SGDLS and CDR2 as YYNGEE. The CDR3 spans 14 residues. V dropped 2 bases and J dropped 1; count of bases not matched to a gene: 3. The CDR3 spells CASSVGQASYEQYF. Here the CDR3 DNA reads TGTGCCAGCAGCGTCGGACAGGCATCCTACGAGCAGTACTTC.